This T cell receptor (beta chain) was observed in a study of graft-versus-host responses after intestinal transplantation. Across the study: Recipients obtained multivisceral, liver-intestinal, or isolated intestinal transplants. For two to four years after anti-thymocyte globulin induction, all recipients took tacrolimus and steroids. Study-wide results and caveats: In patients with graft-donor T cell macrochimerism, allograft graft-versus-host to host-versus-graft clonal ratios were high.

The CDR3 spans 13 residues. Germline CDR1 KGHSH, CDR2 LQKENI. Trimming shortened V by 2 bases and J by 6 bases, and 10 bases separated the two germline ends. On this clone: The antigen remains unidentified.

Some clones are missing from TCRdb's copy, which holds only in-frame ones; the method was immunoSEQ multiplex PCR. The sample shows about 100,000 clones, roughly 90% of them seen only once. This receptor was identified in a human donor who was the organ donor for an intestinal transplant. Sequencing used unstimulated CD4+ T cells sorted from spleen or lymph node cells, obtained before transplant. The rearrangement joins TRBV18 to TRBJ1-2, with D possibly matching TRBD1 (5 bases). The CDR3 is CASSPLQGDGYTF. For the CDR3, the DNA is TGTGCCAGCTCACCATTGCAGGGTGATGGCTACACCTTC.